The TCR beta chain under discussion was sequenced for a study of glioma-infiltrating T cells. From germline, CDR1 is MGHRA and CDR2 YSYEKL. V lost 2 bases, J lost 7 bases, and 9 bases stayed unmatched. The CDR3 is 18 amino acids. TCR alpha and beta CDR3 regions were amplified from RNA using iRepertoire nested multiplex PCR. Tissue mRNA or PBMC total RNA, 100-400 ng, went into one-step reverse transcription and amplification. MiXCR, run by TCRdb on the multiplex PCR reads, gives a single entry per CDR3 protein. Of approximately 190,000 distinct CDR3 sequences listed, 25% to 35% are singletons. The sample holds a few counts of this clonotype.

What was sequenced was glioma tissue, nonneoplastic brain tissue, or PBMCs (not recorded which). This TCR was recovered from a human donor with low-grade glioma or glioblastoma, undergoing nonglioma brain surgery, or in good health (not recorded which). The chain couples TRBV4-1 to TRBJ2-1; 15 bases are a match to TRBD2. The CDR3 protein is CASSQYTGTSGRWNEQFF. Written as DNA, the CDR3 is TGCGCCAGCAGCCAATACACCGGGACTAGCGGGAGGTGGAATGAGCAGTTCTTC.